This T cell receptor beta chain was profiled in a study of regulatory T cells in long-lasting Graves disease. This clonotype was detected ten times or more. Its antigen is unidentified. Construction of the TCR beta libraries employed iRepertoire HTBI primers in conjunction with Arm-PCR of CDR3 regions. MiXCR was run by TCRdb on the multiplex PCR reads, yielding one entry per CDR3 protein. The sample includes 300,000 to 350,000 distinct CDR3 sequences, around 20% of them seen just once. Time point in this sample: persistent/refractory GD, antithyroid drugs over 5 years with positive TRAb. RNA from PBMCs was the source of the TCR library. The ends lost 8 bases at V and 9 bases at J; junction bases unmatched: 10. Germline CDR1 and CDR2: DFQATT and SNEGSKA (reference sequence). The CDR3 extends over 11 amino acids. General study findings and limits: Clonotypes that were public and shared totalled about 2,500 in persistent patients versus 900 to 1,000 in new patients.

This chain links TRBV20-1 with TRBJ2-7; 7 bases agree with TRBD1. The receptor was derived from a female donor with Graves disease. The sample in question was peripheral blood mononuclear cells (PBMCs), obtained when the disease was refractory, from a patient treated with antithyroid drugs. CDR3 protein: CSPTTSGGQYF. Here the CDR3 DNA reads TGCAGTCCCACGACCTCAGGGGGGCAGTACTTC.